Shown below are 5 T cell receptor beta chains from a single sample sequenced in a study of cytomegalovirus exposure and HLA in healthy donors. A multiplex PCR was run with 60 Vbeta primers and 13 Jbeta primers. Data came from immunoSEQ multiplex PCR; TCRdb stores just in-frame clones and leaves some out. The sample consists of some 130,000 clones, 65% to 80% of them appearing once. Sequencing was performed on PBMCs. Receptor source: a man between 40 and 49 years old in good health and CMV-seronegative.

The genes are TRBV4-1 and TRBJ2-7, with TRBD1 as a possible D gene (6 bases). V lost 4 bases and J 3 bases, leaving 13 bases between the germline ends. This CDR3 comprises 14 residues. Germline CDR1 is MGHRA and CDR2 is YSYEKL. CDR3 DNA: TGCGCCAGCAGCCCAGGGGTTTTGGGCTACGAGCAGTACTTC. Its protein is CASSPGVLGYEQYF.

The chain carries TRBV2 and TRBJ1-2; TRBD1 matches 10 bases. The CDR3 extends over 14 amino acids. With 8 bases clipped from V and 8 bases from J, the junction kept 11 bases outside the gene matches. The germline CDR1 and CDR2 sequences are SNHLY and FYNNEI. CDR3 sequence (DNA): TGTGCCAGCGCATCATTTAGGGACAGGGGAGGCTACACCTTC. This codes for CASASFRDRGGYTF.

The chain links TRBV5-6 to TRBJ2-5; D is perhaps TRBD1 (6 bases). The CDR3 has 14 residues. CDR1 and CDR2 (germline): SGHDT, YYEEEE. Trimming took off 5 bases at V and 7 bases at J, with 18 bases between the two ends. The CDR3 loop is CASSGGRRWGTQYF. The CDR3 DNA reads as TGTGCCAGCAGTGGGGGCAGGCGGTGGGGGACCCAGTACTTC. The complete variable domain, with remaining parts taken from reference TRBV5-6 and TRBJ2-5, reads DAGVTQSPTHLIKTRGQQVTLRCSPKSGHDTVSWYQQALGQGPQFIFQYYEEEERQRGNFPDRFSGHQFPNYSSELNVNALLLGDSALYLCASSGGRRWGTQYFGPGTRLLVL.

CDR3 residues: CASSLQGTNEQFF. In DNA, the CDR3 is TGTGCCAGCAGCTTACAGGGTACCAATGAGCAGTTCTTC. The chain recombines TRBV7-2 with TRBJ2-1; possibly TRBD1 for D (5 bases). The CDR3 has 13 residues. Germline lookup yields CDR1 SGHTA and CDR2 FQGNSA. V was pared by 2 bases and J by 6 bases, with 8 bases between. The whole variable domain, filled in from reference TRBV7-2 and TRBJ2-1, reads GAGVSQSPSNKVTEKGKDVELRCDPISGHTALYWYRQSLGQGLEFLIYFQGNSAPDKSGLPSDRFSAERTGGSVSTLTIQRTQQEDSAVYLCASSLQGTNEQFFGPGTRLTVL.

The chain couples TRBV15 to TRBJ1-5; TRBD1 might be the D (6 bases). Per the germline V gene, CDR1 is LNHNV and CDR2 is YYDKDF (reference sequence). The V gene lost 0 bases and the J gene lost 7 bases, with 16 bases spanning the gap. The CDR3 loop spans 16 amino acids. The CDR3 is CATSREGLNRAQPQHF. Written as DNA, the CDR3 is TGTGCCACCAGCAGAGAGGGGCTGAACAGGGCCCAGCCCCAGCATTTT.